This TCR beta chain was recovered during a study of blood T cell repertoires in COVID-19. Across the study: There were acute and convalescent COVID-19 samples, and they came from the United States, Italy and Spain. PBMCs, B-cell-depleted T cells, or T cells were the source of the cDNA or gDNA that made up the material.

All enrollees were roughly 18 to 89 years old and from fewer than 30 US areas. Participants' reported clinical history set cohort assignment. Clones were sequenced by immunoSEQ multiplex PCR, and TCRdb holds only the in-frame ones, with some missing. The profile shows 140,000 to 150,000 clones, about nine tenths of them singletons. Germline CDR1 SNHLY, CDR2 FYNNEI. With V trimmed by 2 bases and J by 6 bases, 10 bases remained unmatched. The CDR3 covers 15 residues. This TCR came from a woman between 40 and 50 years old who had been exposed to COVID-19. Sequencing used PBMCs or T cells enriched from blood (not recorded which). The chain is built from TRBV2 and TRBJ2-7, with 7 bases identical to TRBD1. The CDR3 nucleotides read TGTGCCAGCAGTGAATCGGCAGGGGGAAAAGTCGAGCAGTACTTC. Translation gives CASSESAGGKVEQYF.